The 9 T cell receptor beta chains below come from one sample, sequenced in a study of OX40 agonist ivuxolimab in advanced cancers. Libraries were prepared by immunoSEQ multiplex PCR; TCRdb keeps only in-frame clonotypes and omits some of them. The repertoire has around 65,000 clones, about 89% of them found once; the top ten carry under 20%. The source was CD4+ or CD8+ T cells sorted from blood, collected in a trial of the OX40 agonist ivuxolimab. These receptors all come from an adult with an advanced solid tumor such as melanoma, head and neck, liver or kidney cancer.

This clone appeared a single time. The CDR3 DNA reads as TGTGCCAGCAGCCCCCGGGGGGGGTTGCCATATAATTCACCCCTCCACTTT. Encoded protein: CASSPRGGLPYNSPLHF. The rearrangement joins TRBV27 to TRBJ1-6; D might be TRBD1 (5 bases). The CDR3 runs to 17 residues. V shed 6 bases and J shed 4 bases, with 19 bases lying between them. Germline CDR1 and CDR2: MNHEY and SMNVEV (reference sequence).

The chain couples TRBV7-9 to TRBJ2-7; 10 bases agree with TRBD1. Trimming cost V 5 bases and J 6 bases; bases outside gene matches: 7. This CDR3 has 14 residues. Germline V gives CDR1 SEHNR, CDR2 FQNEAQ (reference sequence). Written as DNA, the CDR3 is TGTGCCAGCAGCGCTATTGACAGGGGGCTCGAGCAGTACTTC. Protein product: CASSAIDRGLEQYF.

The V call is TRBV5-4, the J call TRBJ2-1; 7 bases agree with TRBD2. Looked up from germline, CDR1 is SGHNT and CDR2 is YYREEE (reference sequence). This CDR3 region has 18 residues. J was trimmed by 5 bases and V by 1 base; bases with no gene match: 15. For the CDR3, the DNA is TGTGCCAGCAGCTTGACCCAGCTGCGGGAGTTTTCCCACAATGAGCAGTTCTTC. This encodes CASSLTQLREFSHNEQFF.

The rearrangement links TRBV5-6 to TRBJ1-4; maybe TRBD1 (5 bases). CDR1 SGHDT and CDR2 YYEEEE come from the germline V gene. CDR3 length equals 14 residues. The ends were cut back, 0 bases at V and 10 bases at J, with 13 bases in the middle. This CDR3 reads CASSLGPAGVKLFF. CDR3 DNA sequence: TGTGCCAGCAGCTTGGGTCCCGCGGGGGTAAAACTGTTTTTT.

V usage is TRBV27 and J usage is TRBJ2-5; maybe TRBD2 (6 bases). CDR1 is MNHEY, CDR2 SMNVEV, per germline (reference sequence). The germline V and J ends were trimmed by 0 bases and 4 bases, with 15 bases remaining between them. CDR3 length: 16 residues. The CDR3 here is CASSLSPGEGIETQYF. As DNA, the CDR3 is TGTGCCAGCAGTTTATCTCCGGGAGAAGGTATAGAGACCCAGTACTTC.

The chain is built from TRBV13 and TRBJ2-7; D may be TRBD1 (6 bases). Per the germline V gene, CDR1 is PRHDT and CDR2 is FYEKMQ (reference sequence). The CDR3 spans 15 residues. The ends were cut back, 6 bases at V and 0 bases at J, with 15 bases in the middle. The DNA of the CDR3 is TGTGCCAGCAGTCTAACAGGGATCAGCTCCTACGAGCAGTACTTC. Its translation is CASSLTGISSYEQYF.

The gene calls are TRBV28 and TRBJ2-1; 7 nucleotides agree with TRBD2. This CDR3 has 18 residues. The V gene's germline CDR1 is MDHEN and CDR2 SYDVKM. The V gene end was trimmed by 6 bases and the J gene end by 0 bases; junction bases not matched to a gene: 14. DNA for the CDR3: TGTGCCAGCAGCACTGTTAAGCGGGGTATTCTCTCCTACAATGAGCAGTTCTTC. Amino acids: CASSTVKRGILSYNEQFF.

This sequence joins TRBV19 and TRBJ2-3, with 16 bases lining up with TRBD2. The V and J ends lost 4 bases and 5 bases, in that order; junction bases with no gene match: 6. This CDR3 comprises 17 residues. Germline assignment: CDR1 LNHDA and CDR2 SQIVND (reference sequence). The CDR3 region has the DNA TGTGCCAGTAGTACTGGGACTAGCGGGAGGGCCGGAGATACGCAGTATTTT. This gives the protein CASSTGTSGRAGDTQYF.

In the case of this clone: Mismatch with germline at one junction end may stem from a read error. The V and J genes are TRBV6-7 and TRBJ2-2; D possibly uses TRBD1 or TRBD2 (5 bases each). TRBV6-7 is treated as an ORF (open reading frame) with a function not yet certain. The CDR3 sequence is 15 residues long. The CDR3 nucleotides are TGTGCCAGCAGTTTGATATGGACACAACACCGGGGAGCTGTTTTT. It specifies CASSLIWTQHRGAVF.